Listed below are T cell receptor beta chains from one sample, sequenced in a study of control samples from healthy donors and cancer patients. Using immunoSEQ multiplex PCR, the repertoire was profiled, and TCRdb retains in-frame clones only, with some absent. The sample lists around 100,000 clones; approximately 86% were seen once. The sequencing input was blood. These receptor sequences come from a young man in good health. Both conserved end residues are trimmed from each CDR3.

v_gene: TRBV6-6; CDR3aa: AAKEGQAYGYT
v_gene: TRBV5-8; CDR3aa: ASSTDRITPYNEQF
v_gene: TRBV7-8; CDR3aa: ASSLEGAEYGYT
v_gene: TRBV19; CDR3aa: ASSVRLQETQY
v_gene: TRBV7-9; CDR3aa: ASSLAGGEAPF
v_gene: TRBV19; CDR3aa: ASSTPGRGENQPQH
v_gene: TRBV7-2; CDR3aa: ASSSQGADGYT
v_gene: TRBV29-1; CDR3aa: SQQEVVQQAF
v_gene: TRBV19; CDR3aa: ASRANSGSHNEQF
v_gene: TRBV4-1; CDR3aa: ASSQPYSPLH
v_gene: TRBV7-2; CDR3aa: ASSFYPSYEQY
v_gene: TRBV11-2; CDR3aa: ASSLDITGGPTDTQY
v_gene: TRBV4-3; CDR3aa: ASSHRTGGGATNEKLF
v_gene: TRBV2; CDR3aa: ASSLGQVYEQY
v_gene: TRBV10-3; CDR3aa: AISGAGLQNTEAF
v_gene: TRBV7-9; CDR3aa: ASSLGTAFQITGELF
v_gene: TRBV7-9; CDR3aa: ASSQPGLIPPKLF
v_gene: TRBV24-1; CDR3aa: ATSRASGNIQY
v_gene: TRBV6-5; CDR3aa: ASSDRESSYEQY
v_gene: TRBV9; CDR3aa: ASSPLAGGKNEQF
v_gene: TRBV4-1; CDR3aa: ASSQEYRGDQPQH
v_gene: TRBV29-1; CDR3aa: SAATEGSTEAF
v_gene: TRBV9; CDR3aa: ASSVGLGTQFTSYEQY
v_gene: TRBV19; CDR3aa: ATNQGAGSYNEQF
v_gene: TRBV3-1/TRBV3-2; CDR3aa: ASSQDQGFNSPLH
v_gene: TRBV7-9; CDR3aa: ASSFSGGGEAF
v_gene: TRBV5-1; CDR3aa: ASSPGQGEGYT
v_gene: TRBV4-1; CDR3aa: ASSSPGREKLF
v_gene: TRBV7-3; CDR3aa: ASSLSLGTANMQY
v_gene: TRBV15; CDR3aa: ATSRDQGNNSPLH
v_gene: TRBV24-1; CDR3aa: ATSTGAYEQY
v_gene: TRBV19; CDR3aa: ASSIRVHGNQPQH
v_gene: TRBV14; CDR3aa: ASRSGLAGGNTGELF
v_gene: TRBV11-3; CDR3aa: ASSLADLGEQY
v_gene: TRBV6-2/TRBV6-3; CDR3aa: ASSYSFYVARDDQPQH
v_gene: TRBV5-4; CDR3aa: ASSLLPTPLSNTGELF
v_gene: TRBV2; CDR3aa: ASTSGLAGGTTGELF
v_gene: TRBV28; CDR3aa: ASSATWDFYGYT